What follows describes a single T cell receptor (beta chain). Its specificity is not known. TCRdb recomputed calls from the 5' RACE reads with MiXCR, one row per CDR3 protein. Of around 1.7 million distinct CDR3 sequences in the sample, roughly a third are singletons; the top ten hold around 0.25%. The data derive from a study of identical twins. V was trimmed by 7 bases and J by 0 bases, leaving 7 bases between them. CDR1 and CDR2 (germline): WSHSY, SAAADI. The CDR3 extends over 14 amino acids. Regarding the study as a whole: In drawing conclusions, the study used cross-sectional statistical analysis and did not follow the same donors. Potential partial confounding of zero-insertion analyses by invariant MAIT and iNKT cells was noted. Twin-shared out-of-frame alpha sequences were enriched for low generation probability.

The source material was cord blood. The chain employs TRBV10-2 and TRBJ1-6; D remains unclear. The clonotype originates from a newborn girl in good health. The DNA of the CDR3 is TGCGCCAGCACATCTGACTCCTATAATTCACCCCTCCACTTT. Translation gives CASTSDSYNSPLHF.